This TCR beta chain was recovered during a study of identical twins. This clonotype has at least ten counts. J lost 6 bases, V lost 7 bases, and 9 bases had no gene match. The CDR3 length is 14 residues. The V gene's germline CDR1 is SQVTM and CDR2 ANQGSEA. TCRdb reprocessed the 5' RACE reads via MiXCR and lists one record per CDR3 protein. The sample has 500,000 to 550,000 distinct CDR3 sequences, 20% to 25% seen once. The same sample was also used in a study of T cells expressing NK-cell markers. That paper adds: The leading position in the CD3+CD56-NKG2C+ fraction of several donors also went to these clonotypes.

This receptor was obtained from a woman in her late teens or twenties in good health. What was sequenced was CD4+ T cells sorted from blood. V is TRBV29-1 and J is TRBJ2-1; TRBD1 matches 10 bases. The CDR3: CSASTWDRGNEQFF. In DNA form, the CDR3 reads TGCAGCGCCTCGACCTGGGACAGGGGCAATGAGCAGTTCTTC.